This T cell receptor (beta chain) was sequenced in a study of control samples from healthy donors and cancer patients. Assay used: immunoSEQ multiplex PCR; TCRdb lists only in-frame clones, some missing. The table lists approximately 49,000 clones, roughly 90% of them singletons. CDR3 size: 11 residues. The V end was cut by 6 bases, the J end by 4 bases, with 6 bases between. V and J are TRBV12-3 or TRBV12-4 and TRBJ2-5, with no clear D. Sequenced input: PBMCs. The clonotype comes from a man aged 35 to 55 with colorectal cancer. CDR3 nucleotide sequence: TGTGCCAGCAGCCAACTAGAGACCCAGTACTTC. This translates into CASSQLETQYF.